The TCR beta chain under discussion was sequenced for a study of blood T cell repertoires in COVID-19. In the study overall: The cDNA or gDNA used as material had been derived from T cells, B-cell-depleted T cells, or PBMCs.

V gave up 6 bases and J gave up 0 bases, with 14 bases separating them. This CDR3 region has 15 residues. Germline V CDR1 and CDR2: KGHSH, LQKENI. Original processing notes: Cell counts per sample came from amplifying reference gene primers. TCRdb's table, derived via immunoSEQ multiplex PCR, lists solely in-frame clones and lacks some. V and J calls plus clone size are reproduced from that table; the DNA served to infer D and trimming. The sample holds about 42,000 clones; about 70% are singletons and the top ten take approximately 9%. Input material: peripheral blood. This receptor was identified in a man aged 70 or older with active or convalescent COVID-19. The J gene is TRBJ1-2, the V gene TRBV18; no clear D gene. In nucleotides, the CDR3 is TGTGCCAGCTCCCGAGCTACTCCAACTAACTATGGCTACACCTTC. It is translated as CASSRATPTNYGYTF.